The clone carrying this T cell receptor beta chain came up many times. Its antigen is currently unknown. The data were obtained in a study of CD8 T cells in ankylosing spondylitis. Overall study findings and caveats: Existing reports had already noted some motif variants in reactive arthritis synovial fluid and blood. Disease-associated clonotypes exhibited CD8+ identity and were relatively infrequent in peripheral blood. In ankylosing spondylitis patients, matched synovial fluid reportedly showed significant enrichment of disease-linked clones. Made up of eight highly homologous variants, a TCR beta motif appeared characteristic of ankylosing spondylitis blood.

Making use of molecular barcodes, quantitative 5'-RACE generated TCR beta libraries. TCRdb re-derived calls from the 5' RACE reads in MiXCR, one entry per CDR3 protein. The sample has a few hundred thousand distinct CDR3 sequences; around 20% are singletons. In germline, CDR1 is MNHEY, CDR2 SVGAGI. The CDR3 extends over 15 amino acids. V lost 3 bases to trimming and J lost 3 bases, with 9 bases between them. The specimen was blood, either unsorted or a sorted T cell fraction (not recorded which). The source of this sequence is a male donor with ankylosing spondylitis. This chain links TRBV6-5 with TRBJ1-6; D not resolved. The CDR3 protein is CASSYRPHYNSPLHF. The CDR3 DNA is TGTGCCAGCAGTTATCGCCCACACTATAATTCACCCCTCCACTTT.